Sequencing of this T cell receptor beta chain was carried out in a study of T cell changes during pregnancy in multiple sclerosis. CDR3 length equals 13 residues. V dropped 5 bases and J dropped 6 bases, with 14 bases sitting between them. Germline CDR1 MNHEY, CDR2 SMNVEV (reference sequence). TCRdb's table, derived via immunoSEQ multiplex PCR, lists solely in-frame clones and lacks some. The data show around 50,000 clones, with approximately 95% seen just once and 5.5% to 6% held by the top ten. V and J are TRBV27 and TRBJ2-7, with D perhaps matching TRBD2 (5 bases). The sequence was collected from a female donor with multiple sclerosis, enrolled in a pregnancy study. Source: CD8+ T cells from peripheral blood mononuclear cells, taken in the first trimester of pregnancy. CDR3 region: CASSPSGGPEQYF. Written as DNA, the CDR3 is TGTGCCAGCAGTCCGTCAGGAGGCCCCGAGCAGTACTTC.